This is a list of T cell receptor beta chains from one sample in a study of beta chain features in type 1 diabetes. TCRdb's copy holds only in-frame clones and misses some; the assay was immunoSEQ multiplex PCR. Of some 150,000 clones in the sample, under 60% were seen once. Sequencing was performed on Tregs from blood. Receptor source: a man aged 18 to 30 in good health. Both conserved end residues are part of each CDR3. Fields, in order: J gene, CDR3 length, clone size, D gene, V gene, CDR3 protein, CDR3 DNA. A D gene is named only where the DNA matches it firmly. Rows may omit the clone size; those that give it use once, few, many or a size class.

TRBJ2-1 | 12 | - | - | TRBV6-5 | CASSYQRGEQFF | TGTGCCAGCAGTTACCAGCGAGGTGAGCAGTTCTTC
TRBJ2-7 | 14 | - | TRBD2 | TRBV5-4 | CASSWPVPGGEQYF | TGTGCCAGCAGCTGGCCCGTCCCGGGAGGCGAGCAGTACTTC
TRBJ2-7 | 14 | few | TRBD1 | TRBV29-1 | CSVVGTVTSYEQYF | TGCAGCGTCGTGGGGACAGTCACCTCCTACGAGCAGTACTTC
TRBJ2-1 | 14 | - | TRBD2 | TRBV7-2 | CASRGGGTYNEQFF | TGTGCCAGCAGAGGCGGGGGGACATACAATGAGCAGTTCTTC
TRBJ2-7 | 15 | few | - | TRBV7-2 | CASSLVYETVYEQYF | TGTGCCAGCAGCTTAGTTTATGAGACAGTTTATGAGCAGTACTTC
TRBJ2-1 | 17 | - | - | TRBV9 | CASSVGFVSNLYNEQFF | TGTGCCAGCAGCGTAGGGTTTGTCAGTAATCTCTACAATGAGCAGTTCTTC
TRBJ2-3 | 14 | - | TRBD2 | TRBV25-1 | CASASGRSTDTQYF | TGTGCCAGCGCTAGCGGGCGTTCCACAGATACGCAGTATTTT
TRBJ2-5 | 14 | - | - | TRBV10-3 | CAIMSAEGLGTQYF | TGTGCCATCATGTCAGCGGAGGGGTTAGGGACCCAGTACTTC
TRBJ2-1 | 15 | once | - | TRBV11-1 | CASSHSAGSYNEQFF | TGTGCCAGCAGCCACTCAGCGGGCTCCTACAATGAGCAGTTCTTC
TRBJ2-1 | 11 | few | - | TRBV27 | CASSLGLKQFF | TGTGCCAGCAGTTTAGGTCTAAAGCAGTTCTTC
TRBJ2-1 | 13 | - | - | TRBV28 | CASSLLRVDEQFF | TGTGCCAGCAGTCTACTCAGGGTTGATGAGCAGTTCTTC
TRBJ1-1 | 14 | - | - | TRBV15 | CATSRDGGFTEAFF | TGTGCCACCAGCAGAGATGGGGGCTTCACTGAAGCTTTCTTT
TRBJ1-2 | 14 | - | TRBD1 | TRBV27 | CASSLWERGPGYTF | TGTGCCAGCAGTTTATGGGAAAGGGGGCCTGGCTACACCTTC
TRBJ2-3 | 17 | - | - | TRBV7-9 | CASSSNQGSGYTATQYF | TGTGCCAGCAGCTCAAATCAGGGAAGCGGGTATACAGCTACGCAGTATTTT
TRBJ2-3 | 19 | few | TRBD2 | TRBV5-4 | CASGRAGDRISFSTDTQYF | TGTGCCAGCGGACGAGCGGGGGATCGTATAAGTTTCAGCACAGATACGCAGTATTTT
TRBJ1-4 | 15 | few | - | TRBV6-6 | CASSYGVGLNEKLFF | TGTGCCAGCAGTTACGGGGTGGGGCTTAATGAAAAACTGTTTTTT
TRBJ2-7 | 15 | - | - | TRBV4-3 | CASSQVLGRGVEQYF | TGCGCCAGCAGCCAAGTTTTGGGGCGGGGTGTGGAGCAGTACTTC
TRBJ1-2 | 13 | - | - | TRBV28 | CASRTPGGTSYTF | TGTGCCAGCAGGACCCCGGGGGGGACGAGCTACACCTTC
TRBJ1-1 | 14 | few | - | TRBV7-9 | CASSLLGGGSEAFF | TGTGCCAGCAGCTTACTCGGGGGAGGTAGTGAAGCTTTCTTT
TRBJ1-4 | 17 | - | TRBD1 | TRBV4-1 | CASSQDLNRGTYEKLFF | TGCGCCAGCAGCCAAGACCTAAACAGGGGGACGTATGAAAAACTGTTTTTT
TRBJ2-2 | 15 | few | - | TRBV19 | CASIFRAGQTGELFF | TGTGCCAGTATTTTTCGGGCAGGGCAGACCGGGGAGCTGTTTTTT
TRBJ2-5 | 14 | few | - | TRBV10-3 | CAISDAPVQETQYF | TGTGCCATCAGTGATGCCCCAGTCCAAGAGACCCAGTACTTC
TRBJ1-5 | 15 | - | - | TRBV9 | CASSVAGGPGGPQHF | TGTGCCAGCAGCGTAGCGGGGGGCCCGGGGGGGCCCCAGCATTTT
TRBJ1-4 | 15 | - | - | TRBV19 | CASSNYRRHNEKLFF | TGTGCCAGTAGTAACTACAGGCGCCATAATGAAAAACTGTTTTTT
TRBJ2-1 | 13 | - | - | TRBV27 | CASKGRRDNEQFF | TGTGCCAGCAAAGGTAGGCGGGACAATGAGCAGTTCTTC
TRBJ1-1 | 15 | - | - | TRBV6-6 | CASSYWGVLDTEAFF | TGTGCCAGCAGTTACTGGGGGGTACTAGACACTGAAGCTTTCTTT
TRBJ2-2 | 15 | - | - | TRBV29-1 | CSARLRTEYTGELFF | TGCAGCGCCCGCCTTAGGACAGAGTACACCGGGGAGCTGTTTTTT
TRBJ2-7 | 13 | - | TRBD1 | TRBV15 | CATSRDRGYEQYF | TGTGCCACCAGCAGGGACAGGGGCTACGAGCAGTACTTC
TRBJ1-4 | 16 | - | - | TRBV19 | CASSIRTAATNEKLFF | TGTGCCAGTAGTATACGGACAGCTGCAACTAATGAAAAACTGTTTTTT
TRBJ1-1 | 16 | - | - | TRBV4-2 | CASSQVGRGGRTEAFF | TGTGCCAGCAGCCAAGTAGGGAGGGGTGGGAGAACTGAAGCTTTCTTT
TRBJ2-1 | 15 | - | TRBD1 | TRBV30 | CAWNIWTGMPDEQFF | TGTGCCTGGAACATCTGGACAGGAATGCCCGATGAGCAGTTCTTC
TRBJ1-2 | 13 | few | - | TRBV30 | CAWSVQGFGGYTF | TGTGCCTGGAGTGTTCAGGGTTTCGGTGGCTACACCTTC
TRBJ2-5 | 14 | few | TRBD1 | TRBV28 | CATRQGSSRETQYF | TGTGCCACCCGACAGGGGTCATCAAGAGAGACCCAGTACTTC
TRBJ2-5 | 13 | few | - | TRBV5-1 | CASSSQGQETQYF | TGCGCCAGCAGCTCCCAGGGACAAGAGACCCAGTACTTC
TRBJ2-5 | 15 | few | TRBD2 | TRBV7-3 | CASSPRTSEVGTQYF | TGTGCCAGCAGCCCCAGGACTAGTGAGGTTGGGACCCAGTACTTC
TRBJ1-1 | 13 | - | - | TRBV6-5 | CASALKGDTEAFF | TGTGCCAGCGCCCTAAAGGGGGACACTGAAGCTTTCTTT
TRBJ2-1 | 12 | - | - | TRBV9 | CASSPRLAEQFF | TGTGCCAGCAGCCCCCGACTGGCGGAGCAGTTCTTC
TRBJ2-3 | 15 | - | - | TRBV9 | CASSGQNRGTDTQYF | TGTGCCAGCAGCGGTCAGAACAGGGGCACAGATACGCAGTATTTT
TRBJ2-7 | 14 | few | TRBD1 | TRBV7-2 | CASSFDRGSSEQYF | TGTGCCAGCAGTTTCGACAGGGGTAGTAGCGAGCAGTACTTC
TRBJ2-6 | 16 | - | - | TRBV28 | CASSLRTASGANVLTF | TGTGCCAGCAGTCTCCGGACAGCCTCTGGGGCCAACGTCCTGACTTTC
TRBJ2-5 | 14 | - | TRBD2 | TRBV5-4 | CASSFLAGQETQYF | TGTGCCAGCAGCTTCTTAGCGGGACAAGAGACCCAGTACTTC
TRBJ1-1 | 14 | - | - | TRBV7-2 | CASSFSQGPEEAFF | TGTGCCAGCAGTTTCTCACAGGGACCGGAGGAAGCTTTCTTT
TRBJ2-1 | 20 | few | - | TRBV9 | CASSVPQGGIPKSSYNEQFF | TGTGCCAGCAGCGTACCCCAGGGGGGCATTCCCAAGAGCTCCTACAATGAGCAGTTCTTC
TRBJ2-1 | 19 | - | TRBD2 | TRBV28 | CASSFWASGSRGPYNEQFF | TGTGCCAGCAGTTTTTGGGCTAGCGGGAGCCGGGGGCCTTACAATGAGCAGTTCTTC
TRBJ2-5 | 15 | - | TRBD1 | TRBV6-1 | CASSVDRGRAETQYF | TGTGCCAGCAGTGTGGACAGGGGGCGCGCGGAGACCCAGTACTTC
TRBJ2-5 | 17 | - | - | TRBV5-1 | CASSLGQLPKGGETQYF | TGCGCCAGCAGCTTGGGACAGCTACCCAAGGGTGGAGAGACCCAGTACTTC
TRBJ2-1 | 13 | few | - | TRBV5-6 | CASSWRGGLSGFF | TGTGCCAGCAGCTGGCGAGGTGGGCTGTCGGGATTCTTC
TRBJ1-1 | 15 | once | - | TRBV5-1 | CASSPWWGSNTEAFF | TGCGCCAGCAGCCCGTGGTGGGGCAGTAACACTGAAGCTTTCTTT